The 18 T cell receptor beta chains listed next were all sequenced from one sample in a study of T-cell reconstitution after alpha-beta-depleted transplantation in children (dated by TCRdb to the mid-2010s). Interpreted using the paper, the treatment or condition label stands for: allogeneic hematopoietic cell transplantation with graft depleted of TCRalphabeta T cells and CD19 B cells. Receptor libraries were prepared by PCR. The listed sequencing device is Illumina HiSeq 2500. To normalize quantification of the TCRbeta repertoire, the TCR libraries were built with molecular barcoding that relied on unique molecular identifiers. The public reads were reprocessed in TCRdb via fastp at Q25 and MiXCR, keeping in-frame beta chains. All rows with the same CDR3 protein become a single entry with the most common DNA and genes. Within this sample are around 450,000 distinct CDR3 sequences, with around 16% of them counted one time only. The ten largest clones represent approximately 29% of the sample.

This specimen consisted of PBMCs, mostly from graft donor cells, obtained 360 days after TCRalphabeta/CD19-depleted stem cell transplant. The receptors derive from a boy younger than two who had a stem cell transplant for Wiskott-Aldrich syndrome, so the T cells may come from the graft donor.

The rearrangement links TRBV7-8 to TRBJ2-4, with D perhaps given as TRBD1 or TRBD2 (6 bases each). V shed 1 base and J shed 2 bases, with 15 bases lying between them. CDR1 SGHVS and CDR2 FQNEAQ come from the germline V gene. The CDR3 contains 17 residues. In nucleotides, the CDR3 is TGTGCCAGCAGCTTAGGCTACAGGAGGGGGTCCAAAAACATTCAGTACTTC. Translating gives CASSLGYRRGSKNIQYF.

This clonotype has just a few counts. The chain employs TRBV10-3 and TRBJ2-3; TRBD1 might be the D (5 bases). From germline, CDR1 is ENHRY and CDR2 SYGVKD. The CDR3 sequence is 12 residues long. The ends were cut back, 2 bases at V and 6 bases at J, with 6 bases in the middle. CDR3 in amino acids: CAISEQGDTQYF. Written as DNA, the CDR3 is TGTGCCATCAGTGAGCAGGGCGATACGCAGTATTTT.

This clonotype was picked up a small number of times. The chain uses TRBV2 and TRBJ2-1, with TRBD2 matching over 9 bases. CDR3 size: 15 residues. Losses at the gene ends were 11 bases for V and 4 bases for J; bases not matched to a gene: 12. Germline CDR1 reads SNHLY; CDR2 reads FYNNEI. The CDR3 DNA sequence: TGTGCCGGCGCCACGACTAGCGGACCATACAATGAGCAGTTCTTC. Protein: CAGATTSGPYNEQFF.

This clonotype has a handful of counts. The chain links TRBV12-3 or TRBV12-4 to TRBJ2-1; 12 nucleotides match TRBD2. V shed 6 bases, J shed 3 bases, and the junction held 6 bases outside the gene matches. This CDR3 is 16 amino acids long. CDR3: CASRTGLAGFYNEQFF. The CDR3 nucleotides read TGTGCCAGCAGAACAGGACTAGCGGGATTCTACAATGAGCAGTTCTTC.

This chain links TRBV7-9 with TRBJ1-1; 8 nucleotides align to TRBD1. Germline V gene lookup returns CDR1 SEHNR and CDR2 FQNEAQ (reference sequence). This CDR3 region has 13 residues. Trimming removed 5 bases from V and 7 bases from J; junction bases left unmatched: 6. CDR3 sequence reads: CASSPRTGLEAFF. The CDR3 nucleotides are TGTGCCAGCAGCCCGCGGACAGGGCTTGAAGCTTTCTTT. Supplemented by reference TRBV7-9 and TRBJ1-1, the full variable domain reads DTGVSQNPRHKITKRGQNVTFRCDPISEHNRLYWYRQTLGQGPEFLTYFQNEAQLEKSRLLSDRFSAERPKGSFSTLEIQRTEQGDSAMYLCASSPRTGLEAFFGQGTRLTVV.

V usage is TRBV11-1 and J usage is TRBJ2-2, with 9 positions matching TRBD1. Germline CDR1 and CDR2: SGHAT and FQDESV (reference sequence). The CDR3 consists of 20 residues. Trimming at V came to 1 base and at J to 4 bases, leaving 16 bases not matched to a gene. CDR3 sequence: CASSLVTPGQGYLGTGELFF. CDR3 DNA sequence: TGTGCCAGCAGCTTAGTCACACCGGGACAGGGATATTTGGGCACCGGGGAGCTGTTTTTT.

There are a few counts of this clonotype. The rearrangement links TRBV20-1 to TRBJ2-2; D is uncertain. This CDR3 is built from 14 residues. Germline lookup yields CDR1 DFQATT and CDR2 SNEGSKA (reference sequence). V shed 0 bases and J shed 4 bases, with 9 bases lying between them. CDR3 protein: CSARDLPGTGELFF. The CDR3 DNA follows: TGCAGTGCTAGAGATCTACCTGGCACCGGGGAGCTGTTTTTT.

In regard to this clonotype: An end of the junction does not agree with germline; a read error may underlie this. The V call is TRBV12-3 or TRBV12-4, the J call TRBJ2-1; a weak D match, TRBD2 (6 bases). CDR3 size: 17 residues. In DNA, the CDR3 is TGTGCCAGCAGGTTAGGGCTCGGGAGAGGGATAAGCGATGAGCAGTTCTTC. Translating it yields CASRLGLGRGISDEQFF.

This clonotype was picked up many times. The rearrangement uses TRBV3-1 and TRBJ2-7; TRBD1 agrees at 8 bases. This CDR3 is built from 13 residues. J gave up 5 bases and V 6 bases, and 6 bases lay outside the gene matches. Germline-derived CDR1 and CDR2 are LGHDT and YNNKEL (reference sequence). The DNA for the CDR3 is TGTGCCAGCAGTTTGGACAGGGCCCACGAGCAGTACTTC. Encoded protein: CASSLDRAHEQYF.

This clonotype has a handful of counts. The chain is built from TRBV3-1 and TRBJ2-7, with 7 bases fitting TRBD1. This CDR3 contains 14 residues. J gave up 3 bases and V 2 bases, and 4 bases lay outside the gene matches. CDR1 is LGHDT and CDR2 is YNNKEL in the germline V gene (reference sequence). CDR3: CASSQPGQYYEQYF. The CDR3 nucleotides are TGTGCCAGCAGCCAACCGGGACAGTACTACGAGCAGTACTTC.

The chain links TRBV12-3 or TRBV12-4 to TRBJ2-2; D possibly matches TRBD1 or TRBD2 (5 bases each). The CDR3 extends over 18 amino acids. The V gene lost 6 bases and the J gene lost 0 bases, with 20 bases spanning the gap. The chain's CDR3 is CASSMWPLGRANTGELFF. CDR3 sequence (DNA): TGTGCCAGCAGCATGTGGCCTTTGGGGCGGGCGAACACCGGGGAGCTGTTTTTT.

This chain uses TRBV10-3 with TRBJ2-3, with 7 bases identical to TRBD1. There are 16 residues in the CDR3. V was clipped by 3 bases and J by 2 bases; unmatched bases: 8. The germline V gene has CDR1 ENHRY and CDR2 SYGVKD. CDR3 DNA: TGTGCCATCAGTGAACGAACAGGGGTCGTCACAGATACGCAGTATTTT. Its protein is CAISERTGVVTDTQYF.

The V gene is TRBV24-1, the J gene TRBJ2-5; D might be TRBD2 (5 bases). The germline V gene encodes CDR1 KGHDR and CDR2 SFDVKD. The CDR3 is made up of 13 amino acids. Trimming pared 3 bases from V and 7 bases from J, leaving 11 bases between. The chain's CDR3 is CATSDHRGTTQYF. CDR3 bases: TGTGCCACCAGTGATCACCGGGGTACGACCCAGTACTTC.

In its sample, this clonotype was seen many times. The chain combines TRBV12-3 or TRBV12-4 with TRBJ2-7, with 11 bases aligning to TRBD2. The CDR3 covers 14 residues. Trimming removed 5 bases from V and 2 bases from J; junction bases left unmatched: 2. The CDR3 DNA reads as TGTGCCAGCAGTGAGGGACTAGCGGCCTACGAGCAGTACTTC. Its translation is CASSEGLAAYEQYF.

The chain couples TRBV20-1 to TRBJ2-5, with a weak D call TRBD2 (6 bases). This CDR3 is built from 15 residues. Germline assignment: CDR1 DFQATT and CDR2 SNEGSKA (reference sequence). V lost 1 base to trimming and J lost 4 bases, with 16 bases between them. The chain's CDR3 is CSARVGGLSPETQYF. The CDR3 DNA follows: TGCAGTGCTAGAGTCGGAGGGTTATCTCCAGAGACCCAGTACTTC.

The table lists this clonotype with a count of one. The V gene is TRBV7-2, the J gene TRBJ2-3; 12 nucleotides agree with TRBD2. The CDR3 has 16 amino acids. Germline-derived CDR1 and CDR2 are SGHTA and FQGNSA. V shed 2 bases and J 4 bases; nucleotides not matched to a gene: 4. The CDR3 nucleotides are TGTGCCAGCAGCTTACTACTAGCGGGAGGATCAGATACGCAGTATTTT. The encoded protein is CASSLLLAGGSDTQYF.

This chain's CDR3 is CSARDTGGEDTEAFF. Here the CDR3 DNA reads TGCAGTGCTAGAGATACAGGGGGCGAGGACACTGAAGCTTTCTTT. J is TRBJ1-1 and V is TRBV20-1; 9 bases agree with TRBD1. CDR3 length: 15 amino acids. Germline CDR1 DFQATT, CDR2 SNEGSKA (reference sequence). V gave up 0 bases and J gave up 3 bases; unmatched junction bases: 5.

Written as DNA, the CDR3 is TGTGCCAGCAGTCCCCGCGGCAGGGTCAATCAGCCCCAGCATTTT. This encodes CASSPRGRVNQPQHF. The chain is built from TRBV12-3 or TRBV12-4 and TRBJ1-5, with D perhaps TRBD1 (5 bases). The CDR3 has 15 residues. The ends were cut back, 5 bases at V and 3 bases at J, with 14 bases in the middle.